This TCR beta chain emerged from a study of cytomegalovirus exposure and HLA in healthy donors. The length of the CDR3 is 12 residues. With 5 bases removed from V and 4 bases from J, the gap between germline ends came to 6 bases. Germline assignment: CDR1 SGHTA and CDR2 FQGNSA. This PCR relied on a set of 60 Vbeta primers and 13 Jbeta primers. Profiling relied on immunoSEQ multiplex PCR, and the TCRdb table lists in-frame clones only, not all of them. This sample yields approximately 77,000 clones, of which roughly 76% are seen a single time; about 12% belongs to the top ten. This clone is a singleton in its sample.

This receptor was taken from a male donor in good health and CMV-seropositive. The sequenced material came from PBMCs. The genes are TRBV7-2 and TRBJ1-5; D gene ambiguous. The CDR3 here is CASSPRNQPQHF. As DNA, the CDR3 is TGTGCCAGCAGCCCGCGAAATCAGCCCCAGCATTTT.